These 30 T cell receptor beta chains came from one sample sequenced in a study of T cell responses to AZD1222 COVID-19 vaccine. Clones were read by immunoSEQ multiplex PCR, and TCRdb kept only the in-frame ones, dropping some. This sample has 110,000 or so clones, with 85% to 90% found just once. Material: peripheral blood, obtained 28 days after the second AZD1222 dose. These receptors were obtained from an adult who received the AZD1222 COVID-19 vaccine.

This sequence joins TRBV5-1 and TRBJ1-1; D possibly corresponds to TRBD1 (6 bases). The CDR3 runs to 13 residues. With 2 bases removed from V and 4 bases from J, the gap between germline ends came to 9 bases. Germline V gene sequence: CDR1 SGHRS, CDR2 YFSETQ. CDR3 region: CASSLGQLTEAFF. The CDR3 DNA sequence: TGCGCCAGCAGCTTAGGACAGCTCACTGAAGCTTTCTTT.

The chain has TRBV7-3 and TRBJ2-2, with 8 bases lining up with TRBD2. Germline values: CDR1 SGHTA, CDR2 FQGTGA. The J segment lost 7 bases and the V segment lost 6 bases, leaving 10 bases of the junction unmatched. CDR3 size: 15 residues. For the CDR3, the DNA is TGTGCCAGCAGTTCCACGGGACTAGTGAACGGGGAGCTGTTTTTT. The encoded protein is CASSSTGLVNGELFF.

This clone was seen a single time. This chain uses TRBV19 with TRBJ2-5; D is ambiguous. Deletions cut 1 base from V and 2 bases from J, with 11 bases between. CDR1 and CDR2 from the germline V gene are LNHDA and SQIVND (reference sequence). CDR3 length: 15 amino acids. CDR3 amino acids: CASSIGPGPQETQYF. Written as DNA, the CDR3 is TGTGCCAGTAGTATAGGTCCTGGGCCTCAAGAGACCCAGTACTTC.

This clone was seen more than once but under ten times. The gene calls are TRBV2 and TRBJ2-7, with 7 bases that match TRBD1. V lost 4 bases, J lost 0 bases, and 3 bases stayed unmatched. Germline V CDR1 and CDR2: SNHLY, FYNNEI. The CDR3 is made up of 14 amino acids. The CDR3 spells CASSGQGSSYEQYF. The CDR3 DNA sequence: TGTGCCAGCAGTGGACAGGGCTCCTCCTACGAGCAGTACTTC.

This clone appeared once. The V and J genes are TRBV19 and TRBJ1-2; D is undetermined. CDR3 length equals 14 residues. CDR1 is LNHDA, CDR2 SQIVND, per germline (reference sequence). V dropped 0 bases and J dropped 2 bases, with 7 bases sitting between them. This chain's CDR3 is CASSIDYRNYGYTF. Here the CDR3 DNA reads TGTGCCAGTAGTATAGACTACAGAAACTATGGCTACACCTTC.

This clone was counted a few times. The chain couples TRBV4-3 to TRBJ2-6; a weak D match, TRBD1 (5 bases). The CDR3 sequence is 16 residues long. CDR1 is LGHNA, CDR2 YSLEER, per germline. Deletions cut 0 bases from V and 2 bases from J, with 8 bases between. CDR3 sequence reads: CASSQDPTAGANVLTF. CDR3 in DNA: TGCGCCAGCAGCCAAGATCCGACAGCTGGGGCCAACGTCCTGACTTTC.

This chain uses TRBV10-3 with TRBJ2-3; no firm D call. There are 16 residues in the CDR3. The germline V and J ends were trimmed by 2 bases and 0 bases, with 12 bases remaining between them. Per germline, CDR1 ENHRY and CDR2 SYGVKD. CDR3 sequence reads: CAISEVGGISTDTQYF. The CDR3 bases are TGTGCCATCAGTGAGGTGGGCGGTATAAGCACAGATACGCAGTATTTT.

The chain carries TRBV27 and TRBJ1-2; D possibly corresponds to TRBD1 (5 bases). In germline, CDR1 is MNHEY, CDR2 SMNVEV (reference sequence). CDR3 length equals 12 residues. V lost 3 bases and J lost 8, with 10 bases in between. The CDR3 sequence: CASSFKGVGYTF. The CDR3 DNA sequence: TGTGCCAGCAGTTTTAAAGGGGTCGGCTACACCTTC.

The chain is built from TRBV28 and TRBJ2-1, with D maybe TRBD2 (6 bases). The CDR3 length is 11 residues. V lost 6 bases and J 13 bases, leaving 13 bases between the germline ends. Germline V gene data show CDR1 as MDHEN and CDR2 as SYDVKM. The CDR3 loop is CASSPGGSQFF. The CDR3 coding sequence is TGTGCCAGCAGCCCCGGGGGATCTCAGTTCTTC.

The rearrangement links TRBV20-1 to TRBJ2-7; D remains unclear. CDR1 DFQATT and CDR2 SNEGSKA come from the germline V gene (reference sequence). The CDR3 is 11 residues long. V was pared by 6 bases and J by 1 base, with 7 bases between. CDR3 nucleotide sequence: TGCAGTGCGTTAGGATCCTACGAGCAGTACTTC. Translation: CSALGSYEQYF.

This chain joins TRBV7-2 and TRBJ2-3; D unresolved. The CDR3 contains 14 residues. Germline loops: CDR1 SGHTA, CDR2 FQGNSA. V shed 2 bases and J shed 0 bases, with 6 bases lying between them. The CDR3 DNA reads as TGTGCCAGCAGCTTAATCTCTAGCACAGATACGCAGTATTTT. Protein product: CASSLISSTDTQYF.

The chain uses TRBV7-9 and TRBJ2-7; 7 bases fit TRBD2. The CDR3 has 15 residues. With 1 base clipped from V and 2 bases from J, the junction kept 5 bases outside the gene matches. CDR1 is SEHNR, CDR2 FQNEAQ, per germline (reference sequence). The CDR3 nucleotides read TGTGCCAGCAGCTTAGGACTAGCTGATACCTACGAGCAGTACTTC. Amino acids: CASSLGLADTYEQYF.

The chain joins TRBV11-3 to TRBJ2-3; D is unresolved. Germline CDR1 and CDR2: SGHNT and YENEEA. The CDR3 extends over 14 amino acids. With 5 bases removed from V and 6 bases from J, the gap between germline ends came to 15 bases. The CDR3 region is CASSLTYRPDTQYF. The CDR3 nucleotides are TGTGCCAGCAGCCTCACTTATAGACCCGATACGCAGTATTTT.

The chain recombines TRBV3-1 (or the pseudogene TRBV3-2) with TRBJ2-1; D uncertain. Germline CDR1 reads LGHDT; CDR2 reads YNNKEL (reference sequence). V was clipped by 0 bases and J by 5 bases, with 20 bases between them. The CDR3 has 18 residues. The CDR3 reads CASSQDDVGAHADNEQFF. CDR3 DNA: TGTGCCAGCAGCCAAGATGACGTTGGCGCGCATGCTGACAATGAGCAGTTCTTC.

The CDR3 bases are TGTGCCAGCAGTACCCAAGGACAGGCACTCTACGAGCAGTACTTC. This gives the protein CASSTQGQALYEQYF. The chain links TRBV28 to TRBJ2-7; 7 nucleotides agree with TRBD1. V lost 5 bases and J lost 3; bases outside the gene matches: 10. Germline V CDR1 and CDR2: MDHEN, SYDVKM. This CDR3 contains 15 residues.

The CDR3 nucleotides are TGCGCCAGCAGCCAATCTGTCAGGGGCAACGAGCAGTACTTC. As protein: CASSQSVRGNEQYF. The rearrangement joins TRBV4-1 to TRBJ2-7, with D possibly matching TRBD1 (6 bases). Trimming pared 2 bases from V and 5 bases from J, leaving 13 bases between. Germline values: CDR1 MGHRA, CDR2 YSYEKL. This CDR3 has 14 amino acids.

This chain joins TRBV19 and TRBJ2-5, with 14 bases fitting TRBD2. Germline V gene data show CDR1 as LNHDA and CDR2 as SQIVND (reference sequence). The CDR3 is 18 residues long. Unmatched junction bases numbered 7, after V lost 1 base and J lost 3 bases. Here the CDR3 DNA reads TGTGCCAGTAGTATAGTCCTCGCGGGACTAGCGGGAGAAGAGACCCAGTACTTC. This translates into CASSIVLAGLAGEETQYF.

The genes are TRBV30 and TRBJ2-5; D gene unclear. The CDR3 sequence is 14 residues long. With 2 bases removed from V and 2 bases from J, the gap between germline ends came to 12 bases. Germline V gives CDR1 GTSNPN, CDR2 SVGIG (reference sequence). CDR3 residues: CAWSSWGSQETQYF. CDR3 bases: TGTGCCTGGAGTAGTTGGGGATCACAAGAGACCCAGTACTTC. The full variable domain, with the rest looked up from reference TRBV30 and TRBJ2-5, is SQTIHQWPATLVQPVGSPLSLECTVEGTSNPNLYWYRQAAGRGLQLLFYSVGIGQISSEVPQNLSASRPQDRQFILSSKKLLLSDSGFYLCAWSSWGSQETQYFGPGTRLLVL.

The chain has TRBV21-1 and TRBJ1-5. TRBV21-1 corresponds to a pseudogene. This CDR3 has 16 residues. In DNA, the CDR3 is TGTGCCAGCAGCAAAGAGGTAGGGGACTCCAATCAGCCCCAGCATTTT. It specifies CASSKEVGDSNQPQHF.

A remark on this clone: Relative to the germline gene, one junction end is altered; a read error may explain this. Other DNA sequences from this sample encode an identical CDR3 as well. The chain combines TRBV28 with TRBJ1-5, with D perhaps TRBD1 (5 bases). CDR1 is MDHEN and CDR2 is SYDVKM in the germline V gene. This CDR3 has 13 amino acids. The CDR3 reads CASSFTGNQPQHF. The DNA of the CDR3 is TGTGCCAGCAGTTTTACAGGCAACCAGCCCCAGCATTTT.

The V and J genes are TRBV18 and TRBJ1-1; D unresolved. With 0 bases removed from V and 11 bases from J, the gap between germline ends came to 13 bases. Germline V gives CDR1 KGHSH, CDR2 LQKENI. This CDR3 is 13 amino acids long. CDR3 region: CASSPPAADEAFF. The CDR3 region has the DNA TGTGCCAGCTCACCACCGGCGGCTGACGAGGCTTTCTTT.

The rearrangement uses TRBV12-5 and TRBJ1-2, with a possible D match to TRBD1 (6 bases). Germline V gene data show CDR1 as LGHNT and CDR2 as FRNRAP. V dropped 6 bases and J dropped 8 bases, with 13 bases sitting between them. This CDR3 is 12 amino acids long. The CDR3 nucleotides are TGTGCTAGTGGGACAGGTCCGAGGGGCTACACCTTC. Its protein product is CASGTGPRGYTF.

The CDR3 is CASSFWTGQETQYF. In DNA, the CDR3 is TGTGCCAGCAGCTTTTGGACAGGGCAAGAGACCCAGTACTTC. This chain connects TRBV7-9 to TRBJ2-5; 8 nucleotides agree with TRBD1. From germline, CDR1 is SEHNR and CDR2 FQNEAQ (reference sequence). This CDR3 has 14 amino acids. The V and J ends lost 3 bases and 2 bases, in that order; junction bases with no gene match: 2.

A note on this clone: At one of its ends the junction is not consistent with the germline gene, which may arise from a read error. J is TRBJ1-3 and V is TRBV11-2; D is undetermined. Germline V gives CDR1 SGHAT, CDR2 FQNNGV. This CDR3 region has 11 residues. CDR3 DNA: TGTGCCAGCAGCTTAGCCTCCGGAAAGCATTTT. Translated, it gives CASSLASGKHF. Supplemented by reference TRBV11-2 and TRBJ1-3, the full variable domain reads EAGVAQSPRYKIIEKRQSVAFWCNPISGHATLYWYQQILGQGPKLLIQFQNNGVVDDSQLPKDRFSAERLKGVDSTLKIQPAKLEDSAVYLCASSLASGKHFGEGSWLTVV.

The chain has TRBV5-1 and TRBJ1-2; 9 nucleotides align to TRBD1. The germline V gene has CDR1 SGHRS and CDR2 YFSETQ. The V gene end was trimmed by 3 bases and the J gene end by 2 bases; junction bases not matched to a gene: 5. This CDR3 contains 15 residues. The CDR3, as DNA: TGCGCCAGCAGCTCACTACAGGGGGCAAACTATGGCTACACCTTC. It is translated as CASSSLQGANYGYTF. Variable domain in full (rest from reference TRBV5-1 and TRBJ1-2): KAGVTQTPRYLIKTRGQQVTLSCSPISGHRSVSWYQQTPGQGLQFLFEYFSETQRNKGNFPGRFSGRQFSNSRSEMNVSTLELGDSALYLCASSSLQGANYGYTFGSGTRLTVV.

This rearrangement joins TRBV28 to TRBJ2-2; 10 bases match TRBD2. J gave up 2 bases and V 1 base, and 4 bases lay outside the gene matches. This CDR3 has 17 residues. CDR1 is MDHEN and CDR2 is SYDVKM in the germline V gene. DNA for the CDR3: TGTGCCAGCAGTTTATCCGGGACTAGCGTAAACACCGGGGAGCTGTTTTTT. Amino acids: CASSLSGTSVNTGELFF.

J is TRBJ1-1 and V is TRBV16; no reliable D call. This CDR3 contains 14 residues. V lost 4 bases to trimming and J lost 3 bases, with 12 bases between them. Germline V lookup: CDR1 KGHSY, CDR2 FQNENV. The DNA of the CDR3 is TGTGCCAGCAGCCTGGGTCTGAGGGACACTGAAGCTTTCTTT. This gives the protein CASSLGLRDTEAFF. The full variable domain, with the rest looked up from reference TRBV16 and TRBJ1-1, is GEEVAQTPKHLVRGEGQKAKLYCAPIKGHSYVFWYQQVLKNEFKFLISFQNENVFDETGMPKERFSAKCLPNSPCSLEIQATKLEDSAVYFCASSLGLRDTEAFFGQGTRLTVV.

The chain uses TRBV5-5 and TRBJ1-6; unclear D gene. The length of the CDR3 is 14 residues. The germline V gene encodes CDR1 SGHKS and CDR2 YYEKEE (reference sequence). The ends were cut back, 2 bases at V and 10 bases at J, with 13 bases in the middle. The CDR3 DNA reads TGTGCCAGCAGCTTAACCACCCAAGGGTCACCCCTCCACTTT. This gives the protein CASSLTTQGSPLHF.

The rearrangement uses TRBV19 and TRBJ1-1, with D hard to call. The V and J ends lost 3 bases and 1 base respectively, with 6 bases between them. This CDR3 has 13 residues. Germline V gives CDR1 LNHDA, CDR2 SQIVND (reference sequence). The CDR3 DNA reads TGTGCCAGTAGTATTACGTGGAACACTGAAGCTTTCTTT. This encodes CASSITWNTEAFF.

This clone has just a few counts. V is TRBV7-3 and J is TRBJ2-6, with a weak D call TRBD1 (6 bases). The V end was cut by 5 bases, the J end by 0 bases, with 11 bases between. CDR3 size: 16 residues. Germline V gene data show CDR1 as SGHTA and CDR2 as FQGTGA. The CDR3 bases are TGTGCCAGCAGCCCGCAGGGGCACTCTGGGGCCAACGTCCTGACTTTC. Residues: CASSPQGHSGANVLTF.